These T cell receptor beta chains were read from a single sample in a study of T-cell reconstitution after alpha-beta-depleted transplantation in children. One entry per CDR3 protein, called by TCRdb with MiXCR from the PCR reads. The sample includes 580,000 or so distinct CDR3 sequences, about 23% seen only once; the top ten take 14%. The sample here was PBMCs, mostly from graft donor cells, taken 360 days after TCRalphabeta/CD19-depleted stem cell transplant. The receptors come from a boy under two years old who had a stem cell transplant for acute myeloid leukemia, so the T cells may come from the graft donor. The CDR3 runs from the conserved cysteine through the conserved F or W. D genes are given only for firm matches. Size tells how often a clone was seen (once, few, many) or the class of an expanded clone, and some rows leave it out.

CDR3nt: TGTGCCAGCAGTGGTAGACAGGGAGGTCACCAAGAGACCCAGTACTTC; CDR3aa: CASSGRQGGHQETQYF; v_gene: TRBV6-2/TRBV6-3; d_gene: .; abundance: .; j_gene: TRBJ2-5
CDR3nt: TGTGCCAGCAGCCCGGAGGGGATATCACCCCTCCACTTT; CDR3aa: CASSPEGISPLHF; v_gene: TRBV6-6; d_gene: .; abundance: many; j_gene: TRBJ1-6
CDR3nt: TGTGCCAGCTCTAGTCTACCCACAGATACGCAGTATTTT; CDR3aa: CASSSLPTDTQYF; v_gene: TRBV18; d_gene: .; abundance: .; j_gene: TRBJ2-3
CDR3nt: TGCGCCAGCAGCCAAGGGCTCTGGCAGGGGGAACCTTACAATGAGCAGTTCTTC; CDR3aa: CASSQGLWQGEPYNEQFF; v_gene: TRBV4-3; d_gene: TRBD1; abundance: few; j_gene: TRBJ2-1
CDR3nt: TGCAGTGCCGACCCTCGGACAGGACGGCGAACTGAAGCTTTCTTT; CDR3aa: CSADPRTGRRTEAFF; v_gene: TRBV20-1; d_gene: TRBD1; abundance: .; j_gene: TRBJ1-1
CDR3nt: TGTGCCAGCTCACCAGGCCGCACCATGAACACTGAAGCTTTCTTT; CDR3aa: CASSPGRTMNTEAFF; v_gene: TRBV18; d_gene: .; abundance: few; j_gene: TRBJ1-1
CDR3nt: TGTGCCAGCTCACCACGAGGCGTTAGCGGGGGATACAATGAGCAGTTCTTC; CDR3aa: CASSPRGVSGGYNEQFF; v_gene: TRBV18; d_gene: TRBD2; abundance: .; j_gene: TRBJ2-1
CDR3nt: TGTGCCAGCAGCTTAGCTCTAGTGGGGGTAGAGACCCAGTACTTC; CDR3aa: CASSLALVGVETQYF; v_gene: TRBV7-6; d_gene: .; abundance: .; j_gene: TRBJ2-5
CDR3nt: TGTGCCAGCAGTTTCCCCATCGGACAGAAATTTAATGAGCAGTTCTTC; CDR3aa: CASSFPIGQKFNEQFF; v_gene: TRBV12-3/TRBV12-4; d_gene: .; abundance: few; j_gene: TRBJ2-1
CDR3nt: TGTGCCAGCAGGCGACTAGCGGGGAGCACAGATACGCAGTATTTT; CDR3aa: CASRRLAGSTDTQYF; v_gene: TRBV12-3/TRBV12-4; d_gene: TRBD2; abundance: .; j_gene: TRBJ2-3
CDR3nt: TGTGCCAGCAGCTTAGGGGGACAGACCAGCCCCTATGGCTACACCTTC; CDR3aa: CASSLGGQTSPYGYTF; v_gene: TRBV11-2; d_gene: TRBD1; abundance: .; j_gene: TRBJ1-2
CDR3nt: TGCAGTGCTAGAGGACAGGGGAAAGAGACCCAGTACTTC; CDR3aa: CSARGQGKETQYF; v_gene: TRBV20-1; d_gene: TRBD1; abundance: many; j_gene: TRBJ2-5
CDR3nt: TGCGCCAGCAGCCAAGATTCTGGGTATCCGGAGGCAAAACTGTTTTTT; CDR3aa: CASSQDSGYPEAKLFF; v_gene: TRBV4-3; d_gene: .; abundance: .; j_gene: TRBJ1-4
CDR3nt: TGTGCCAGCAGTTATGGCGGGGGGCTCAATGAGCAGTTCTTC; CDR3aa: CASSYGGGLNEQFF; v_gene: TRBV6-5; d_gene: TRBD2; abundance: few; j_gene: TRBJ2-1
CDR3nt: TGTGCCAGCAGTTGGGGGGGGGGCCAAGAGACCCAGTACTTC; CDR3aa: CASSWGGGQETQYF; v_gene: TRBV6-2/TRBV6-3; d_gene: TRBD2; abundance: .; j_gene: TRBJ2-5
CDR3nt: TGTGCCAGCAGCTTGGGGATGGGGACCTGGGGTGGTGAGCAGTTCTTC; CDR3aa: CASSLGMGTWGGEQFF; v_gene: TRBV5-4; d_gene: .; abundance: .; j_gene: TRBJ2-1
CDR3nt: TGCAGTGCCCCTGGGACAGGGATCTCTGAAGCTTTCTTT; CDR3aa: CSAPGTGISEAFF; v_gene: TRBV20-1; d_gene: TRBD1; abundance: .; j_gene: TRBJ1-1
CDR3nt: TGCGCCAGCAGCTTGGGAGACAGGGCCTATGGCTACACCTTC; CDR3aa: CASSLGDRAYGYTF; v_gene: TRBV5-1; d_gene: TRBD1; abundance: .; j_gene: TRBJ1-2
CDR3nt: TGTGCCAGCAGCTTGCCGGGACTAGGATCCCAAGAGACCCAGTACTTC; CDR3aa: CASSLPGLGSQETQYF; v_gene: TRBV7-9; d_gene: TRBD2; abundance: .; j_gene: TRBJ2-5
CDR3nt: TGTGCCAGCAGCCCGGGGCCGCTCCAAGAGACCCAGTACTTC; CDR3aa: CASSPGPLQETQYF; v_gene: TRBV5-5; d_gene: .; abundance: .; j_gene: TRBJ2-5
CDR3nt: TGCAGTGTTTTCTACGGCCGGGACAGGCAGTTCTTC; CDR3aa: CSVFYGRDRQFF; v_gene: TRBV20-1; d_gene: TRBD1; abundance: .; j_gene: TRBJ2-1
CDR3nt: TGTGCCAGTACTTCTACCTACAACACTGAAGCTTTCTTT; CDR3aa: CASTSTYNTEAFF; v_gene: TRBV7-9; d_gene: .; abundance: .; j_gene: TRBJ1-1
CDR3nt: TGTGCCAGCAGCGTAGCGGGCAGGGGCCAAGAGACCCAGTACTTC; CDR3aa: CASSVAGRGQETQYF; v_gene: TRBV9; d_gene: .; abundance: many; j_gene: TRBJ2-5
CDR3nt: TGTGCCAGCAGCCCTCGGTTGGGCGAGCAGTACTTC; CDR3aa: CASSPRLGEQYF; v_gene: TRBV7-9; d_gene: .; abundance: few; j_gene: TRBJ2-7
CDR3nt: TGTGCCAGCGGCAGTCTAACCGGGGAGCTGTTTTTT; CDR3aa: CASGSLTGELFF; v_gene: TRBV13; d_gene: .; abundance: .; j_gene: TRBJ2-2
CDR3nt: TGTGCCAGCAGTGAATCGGCCAGGGGTAATTCACCCCTCCACTTT; CDR3aa: CASSESARGNSPLHF; v_gene: TRBV25-1; d_gene: .; abundance: .; j_gene: TRBJ1-6